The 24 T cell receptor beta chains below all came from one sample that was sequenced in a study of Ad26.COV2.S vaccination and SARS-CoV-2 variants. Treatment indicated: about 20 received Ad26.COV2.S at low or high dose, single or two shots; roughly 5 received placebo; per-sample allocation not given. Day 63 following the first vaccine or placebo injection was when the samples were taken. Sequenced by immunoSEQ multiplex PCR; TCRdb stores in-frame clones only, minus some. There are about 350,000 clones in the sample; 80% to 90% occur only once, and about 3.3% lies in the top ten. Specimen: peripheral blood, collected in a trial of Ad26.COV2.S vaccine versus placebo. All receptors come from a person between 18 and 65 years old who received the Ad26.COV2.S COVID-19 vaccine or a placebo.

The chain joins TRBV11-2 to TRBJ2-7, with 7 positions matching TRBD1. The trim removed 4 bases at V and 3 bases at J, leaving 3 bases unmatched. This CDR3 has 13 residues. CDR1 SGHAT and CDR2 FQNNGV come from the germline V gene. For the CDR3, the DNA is TGTGCCAGCAGCTCGGACAGGAGCTACGAGCAGTACTTC. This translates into CASSSDRSYEQYF.

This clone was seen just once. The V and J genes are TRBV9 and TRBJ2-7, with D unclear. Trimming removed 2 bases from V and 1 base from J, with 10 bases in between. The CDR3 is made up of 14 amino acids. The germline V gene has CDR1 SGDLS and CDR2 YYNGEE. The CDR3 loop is CASSVQDLSYEQYF. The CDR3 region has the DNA TGTGCCAGCAGCGTTCAGGACCTTTCCTACGAGCAGTACTTC.

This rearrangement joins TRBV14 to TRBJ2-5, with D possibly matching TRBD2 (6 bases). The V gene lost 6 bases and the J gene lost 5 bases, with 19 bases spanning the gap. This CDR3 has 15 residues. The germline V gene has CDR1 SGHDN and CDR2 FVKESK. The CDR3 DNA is TGTGCCAGCAGTTCCGCGGGGCCCACCAGGGAGACCCAGTACTTC. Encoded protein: CASSSAGPTRETQYF.

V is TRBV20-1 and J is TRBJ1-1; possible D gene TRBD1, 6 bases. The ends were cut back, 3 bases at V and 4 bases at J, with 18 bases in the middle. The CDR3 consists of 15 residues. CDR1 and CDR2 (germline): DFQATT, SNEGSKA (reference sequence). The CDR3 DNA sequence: TGCAGTGCTAGTCCACGGGATAGGGGGATCACTGAAGCTTTCTTT. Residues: CSASPRDRGITEAFF.

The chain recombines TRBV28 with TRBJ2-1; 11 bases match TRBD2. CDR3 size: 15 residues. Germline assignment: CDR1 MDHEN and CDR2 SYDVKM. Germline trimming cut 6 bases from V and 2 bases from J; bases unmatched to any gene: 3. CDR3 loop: CASSRGLAAYNEQFF. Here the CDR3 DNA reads TGTGCCAGCAGCCGGGGACTAGCGGCCTACAATGAGCAGTTCTTC.

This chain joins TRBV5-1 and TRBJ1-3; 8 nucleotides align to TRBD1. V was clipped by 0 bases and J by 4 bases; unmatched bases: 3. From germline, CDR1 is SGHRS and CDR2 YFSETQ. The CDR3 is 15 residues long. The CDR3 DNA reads TGCGCCAGCAGCTTGGCAGGGGGCCAGGGAAACACCATATATTTT. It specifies CASSLAGGQGNTIYF.

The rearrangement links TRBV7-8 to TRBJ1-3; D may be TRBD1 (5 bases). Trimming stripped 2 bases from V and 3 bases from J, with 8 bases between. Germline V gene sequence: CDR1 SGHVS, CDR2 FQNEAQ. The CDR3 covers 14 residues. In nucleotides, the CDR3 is TGTGCCAGCAGCTTACAGGGAGGTGGAAACACCATATATTTT. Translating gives CASSLQGGGNTIYF. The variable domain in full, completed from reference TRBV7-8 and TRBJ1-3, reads GAGVSQSPRYKVAKRGQDVALRCDPISGHVSLFWYQQALGQGPEFLTYFQNEAQLDKSGLPSDRFFAERPEGSVSTLKIQRTQQEDSAVYLCASSLQGGGNTIYFGEGSWLTVV.

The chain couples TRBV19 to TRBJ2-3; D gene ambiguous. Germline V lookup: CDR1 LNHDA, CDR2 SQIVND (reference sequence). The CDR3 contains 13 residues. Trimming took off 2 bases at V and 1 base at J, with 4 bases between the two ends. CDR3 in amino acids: CASSILGTDTQYF. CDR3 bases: TGTGCCAGTAGTATACTGGGCACAGATACGCAGTATTTT.

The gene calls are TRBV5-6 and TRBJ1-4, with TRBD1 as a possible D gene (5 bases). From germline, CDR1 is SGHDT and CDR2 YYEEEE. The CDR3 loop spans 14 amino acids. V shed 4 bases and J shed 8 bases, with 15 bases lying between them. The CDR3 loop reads CASSLRDAREKLFF. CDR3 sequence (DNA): TGTGCCAGCAGCCTCCGGGACGCTCGAGAAAAACTGTTTTTT.

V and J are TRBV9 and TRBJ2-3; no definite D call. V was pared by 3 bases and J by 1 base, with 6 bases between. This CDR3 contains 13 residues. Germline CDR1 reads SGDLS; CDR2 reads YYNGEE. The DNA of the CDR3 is TGTGCCAGCAGCGACGGCGGCACAGATACGCAGTATTTT. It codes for CASSDGGTDTQYF.

The CDR3: CASSTALDRTDTQYF. For the CDR3, the DNA is TGCGCCAGCAGCACCGCCTTGGACCGCACAGATACGCAGTATTTT. The chain links TRBV5-1 to TRBJ2-3; D unclear. The germline CDR1 and CDR2 sequences are SGHRS and YFSETQ. V lost 4 bases and J 1 base, leaving 13 bases between the germline ends. The length of the CDR3 is 15 residues.

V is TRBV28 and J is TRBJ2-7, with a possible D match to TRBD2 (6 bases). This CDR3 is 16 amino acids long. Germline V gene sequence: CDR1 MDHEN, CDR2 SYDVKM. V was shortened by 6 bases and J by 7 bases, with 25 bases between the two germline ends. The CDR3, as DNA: TGTGCCAGCAGCCGGTCGGTCGAGATCCGGGGGAGGGAGCAGTACTTC. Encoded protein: CASSRSVEIRGREQYF.

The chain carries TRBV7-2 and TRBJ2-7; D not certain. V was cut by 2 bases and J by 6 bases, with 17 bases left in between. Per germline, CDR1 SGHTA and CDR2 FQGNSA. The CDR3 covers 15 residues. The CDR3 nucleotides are TGTGCCAGCAGCTTACGGACGCATACGGCATCCGAGCAGTACTTC. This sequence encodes CASSLRTHTASEQYF.

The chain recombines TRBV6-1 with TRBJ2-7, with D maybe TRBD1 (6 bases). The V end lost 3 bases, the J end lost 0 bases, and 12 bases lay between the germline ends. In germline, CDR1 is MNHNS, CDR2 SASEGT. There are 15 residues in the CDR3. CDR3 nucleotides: TGTGCCAGCAGTGAGGCCGGGACACTCTCCTACGAGCAGTACTTC. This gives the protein CASSEAGTLSYEQYF.

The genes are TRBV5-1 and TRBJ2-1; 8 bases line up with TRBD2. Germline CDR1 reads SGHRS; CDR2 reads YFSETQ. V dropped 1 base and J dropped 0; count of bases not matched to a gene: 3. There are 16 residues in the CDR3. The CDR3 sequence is CASSLSRGGSYNEQFF. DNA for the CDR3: TGCGCCAGCAGCTTGAGCCGGGGGGGCTCCTACAATGAGCAGTTCTTC.

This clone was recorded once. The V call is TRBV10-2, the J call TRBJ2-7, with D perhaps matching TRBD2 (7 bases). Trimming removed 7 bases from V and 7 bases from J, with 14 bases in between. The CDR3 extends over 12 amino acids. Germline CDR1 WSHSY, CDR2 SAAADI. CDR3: CASKQGGGEQYF. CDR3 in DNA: TGCGCCAGCAAACAGGGAGGGGGAGAGCAGTACTTC.

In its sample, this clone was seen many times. CDR3 sequence reads: CATSRDRLATEQYF. CDR3 DNA: TGTGCCACCAGCAGAGACCGTTTAGCCACCGAGCAGTACTTC. J is TRBJ2-7 and V is TRBV15; no firm D call. The CDR3 length is 14 residues. The germline V gene encodes CDR1 LNHNV and CDR2 YYDKDF (reference sequence). The V gene lost 0 bases and the J gene lost 6 bases, with 12 bases spanning the gap.

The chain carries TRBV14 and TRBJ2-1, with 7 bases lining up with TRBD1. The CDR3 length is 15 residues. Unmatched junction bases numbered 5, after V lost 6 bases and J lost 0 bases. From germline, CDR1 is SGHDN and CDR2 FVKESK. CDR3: CASSQGVSSYNEQFF. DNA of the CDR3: TGTGCCAGCAGTCAGGGGGTTTCCTCCTACAATGAGCAGTTCTTC.

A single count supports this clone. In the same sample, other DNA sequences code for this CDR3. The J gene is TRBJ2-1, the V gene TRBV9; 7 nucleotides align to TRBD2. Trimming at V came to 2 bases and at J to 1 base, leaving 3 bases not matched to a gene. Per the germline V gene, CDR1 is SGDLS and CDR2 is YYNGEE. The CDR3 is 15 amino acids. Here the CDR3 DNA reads TGTGCCAGCAGCGTTAGCGGGTCTTCCTACAATGAGCAGTTCTTC. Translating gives CASSVSGSSYNEQFF.

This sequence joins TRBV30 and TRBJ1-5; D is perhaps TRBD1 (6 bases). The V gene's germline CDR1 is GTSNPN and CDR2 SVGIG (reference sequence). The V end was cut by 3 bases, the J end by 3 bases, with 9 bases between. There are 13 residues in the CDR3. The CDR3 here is CAWSGQINQPQHF. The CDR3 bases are TGTGCCTGGAGCGGACAGATCAATCAGCCCCAGCATTTT. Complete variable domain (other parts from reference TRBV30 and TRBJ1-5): SQTIHQWPATLVQPVGSPLSLECTVEGTSNPNLYWYRQAAGRGLQLLFYSVGIGQISSEVPQNLSASRPQDRQFILSSKKLLLSDSGFYLCAWSGQINQPQHFGDGTRLSIL.

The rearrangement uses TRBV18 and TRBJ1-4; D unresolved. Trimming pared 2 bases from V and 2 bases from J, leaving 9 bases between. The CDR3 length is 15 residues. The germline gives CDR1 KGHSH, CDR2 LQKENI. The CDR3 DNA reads TGTGCCAGCTCACCAGGGCGTTCTACTAATGAAAAACTGTTTTTT. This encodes CASSPGRSTNEKLFF.

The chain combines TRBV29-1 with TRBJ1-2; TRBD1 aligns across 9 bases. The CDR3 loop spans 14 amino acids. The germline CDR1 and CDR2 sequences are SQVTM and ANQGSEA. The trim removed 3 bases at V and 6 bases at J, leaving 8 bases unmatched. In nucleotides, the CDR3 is TGCAGCGTTGAGGGGGACAGGGTTTATCATGGCTACACCTTC. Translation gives CSVEGDRVYHGYTF.

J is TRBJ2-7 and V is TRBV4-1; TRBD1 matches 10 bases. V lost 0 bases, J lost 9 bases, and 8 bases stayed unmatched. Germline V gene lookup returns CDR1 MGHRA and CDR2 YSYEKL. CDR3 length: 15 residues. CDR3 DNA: TGCGCCAGCAGCCAAGATAGACAGGGGGCGCTCGGGCAGTACTTC. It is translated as CASSQDRQGALGQYF.

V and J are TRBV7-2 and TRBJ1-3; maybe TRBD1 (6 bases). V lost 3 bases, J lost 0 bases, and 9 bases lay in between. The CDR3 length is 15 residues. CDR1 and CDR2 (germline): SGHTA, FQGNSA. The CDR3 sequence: CASSFRDTSGNTIYF. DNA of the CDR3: TGTGCCAGCAGCTTCCGGGACACCTCTGGAAACACCATATATTTT.